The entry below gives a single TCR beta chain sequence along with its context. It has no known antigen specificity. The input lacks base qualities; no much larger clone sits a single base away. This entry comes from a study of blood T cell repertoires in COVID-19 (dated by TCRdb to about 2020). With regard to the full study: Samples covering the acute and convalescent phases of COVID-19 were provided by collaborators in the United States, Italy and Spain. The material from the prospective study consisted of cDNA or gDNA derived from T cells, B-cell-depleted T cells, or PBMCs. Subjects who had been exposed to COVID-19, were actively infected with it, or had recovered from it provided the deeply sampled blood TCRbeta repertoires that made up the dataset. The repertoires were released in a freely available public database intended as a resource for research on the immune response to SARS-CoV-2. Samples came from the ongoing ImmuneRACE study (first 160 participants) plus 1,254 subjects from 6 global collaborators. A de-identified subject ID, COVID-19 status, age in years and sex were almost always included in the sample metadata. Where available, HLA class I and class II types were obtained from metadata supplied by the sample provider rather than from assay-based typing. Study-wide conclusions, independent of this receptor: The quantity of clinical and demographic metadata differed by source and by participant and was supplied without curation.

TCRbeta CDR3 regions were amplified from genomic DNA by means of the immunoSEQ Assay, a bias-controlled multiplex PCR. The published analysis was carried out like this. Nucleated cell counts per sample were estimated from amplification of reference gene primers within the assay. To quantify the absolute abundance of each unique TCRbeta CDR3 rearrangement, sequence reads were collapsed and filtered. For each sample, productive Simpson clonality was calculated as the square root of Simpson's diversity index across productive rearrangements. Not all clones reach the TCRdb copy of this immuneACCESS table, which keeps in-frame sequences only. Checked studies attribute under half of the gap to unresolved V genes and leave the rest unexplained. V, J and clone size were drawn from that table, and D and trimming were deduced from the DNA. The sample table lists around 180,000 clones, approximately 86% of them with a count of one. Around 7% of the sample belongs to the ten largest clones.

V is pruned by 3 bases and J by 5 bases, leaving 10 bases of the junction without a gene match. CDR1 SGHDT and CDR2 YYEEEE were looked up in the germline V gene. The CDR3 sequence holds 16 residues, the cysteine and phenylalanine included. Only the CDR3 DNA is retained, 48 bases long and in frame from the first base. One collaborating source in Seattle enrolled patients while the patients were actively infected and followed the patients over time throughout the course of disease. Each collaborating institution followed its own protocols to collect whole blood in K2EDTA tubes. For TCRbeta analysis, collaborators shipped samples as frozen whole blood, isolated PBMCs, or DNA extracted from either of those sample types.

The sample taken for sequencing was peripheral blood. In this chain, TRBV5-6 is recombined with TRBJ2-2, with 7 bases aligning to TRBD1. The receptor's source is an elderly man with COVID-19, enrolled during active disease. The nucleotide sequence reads TGTGCCAGCAGCTCCCGGACAGGAGCAGTAACCGGGGAGCTGTTTTTT. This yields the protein CASSSRTGAVTGELFF.